The T cell receptor (beta chain) described here comes from a study of blood T cell repertoires in COVID-19. Overall study context: The origin of the acute and convalescent COVID-19 samples was the United States, Italy and Spain. Sources were T cells, B-cell-depleted T cells, or PBMCs; the material itself was cDNA or gDNA.

The V end lost 5 bases, the J end lost 1 base, and 15 bases lay between the germline ends. Germline V gene lookup returns CDR1 MDHEN and CDR2 SYDVKM. The CDR3 consists of 16 residues. Per the authors' pipeline: Cell counts per sample came from amplifying reference gene primers. Sequencing was performed with immunoSEQ multiplex PCR; in TCRdb, only in-frame clones are kept and a portion is missing. For V, J and clone size, that table is used; D and trimming come from the DNA. The table includes about 300,000 clones, approximately 90% detected once. The genes are TRBV28 and TRBJ2-1; weak D call: TRBD2 (6 bases). Sample: peripheral blood. This receptor was taken from a man aged 35-49 years with acute or convalescent COVID-19. CDR3 nucleotide sequence: TGTGCCAGCAGTCCCCAGGGAGGCCCATCCTACAATGAGCAGTTCTTC. Its translation is CASSPQGGPSYNEQFF.